The rows below give T cell receptor beta chains drawn from one sample of a study of blood T cell repertoires in COVID-19. Measured with immunoSEQ multiplex PCR; TCRdb has only the in-frame clones, and not every one. In the table there are fewer than 75,000 clones, about 90% of which are singletons. The sequenced sample was peripheral blood. The receptors were gathered from a man aged 45-65 years with active COVID-19. CDR3s include the opening cysteine and the closing phenylalanine or tryptophan. Fields, in order: D gene, V gene, clone size, J gene, CDR3 DNA, CDR3 protein. The D gene is left open where the match is weak. Some rows mark clone size as missing; the rest say once, few, many or name a class of expanded clone.

d_call: -; v_call: TRBV5-4; clone_size: -; j_call: TRBJ1-2; cdr3_nt: TGTGCCAGCAGCTTGGGTAGTGGGACATCCCCGCTACATGGCTACACCTTC; cdr3_aa: CASSLGSGTSPLHGYTF
d_call: TRBD2; v_call: TRBV9; clone_size: -; j_call: TRBJ2-3; cdr3_nt: TGTGCCAGCAGCGTAGGTGGGATAGCGGGGACGGGAGATACGCAGTATTTT; cdr3_aa: CASSVGGIAGTGDTQYF
d_call: TRBD1; v_call: TRBV28; clone_size: -; j_call: TRBJ1-1; cdr3_nt: TGTGCCAGCAGTGAGACAGGGTCGAACACTGAAGCTTTCTTT; cdr3_aa: CASSETGSNTEAFF
d_call: -; v_call: TRBV6-5; clone_size: -; j_call: TRBJ1-2; cdr3_nt: TGTGCCAGCAGTACCCAGGGGCACCTGAGCGGCTACACCTTC; cdr3_aa: CASSTQGHLSGYTF
d_call: -; v_call: TRBV19; clone_size: -; j_call: TRBJ1-2; cdr3_nt: TGTGCCAGTAGTAGCCGGGGTAACTATGGCTACACCTTC; cdr3_aa: CASSSRGNYGYTF
d_call: -; v_call: TRBV7-2; clone_size: -; j_call: TRBJ1-4; cdr3_nt: TGTGCCAGCAGCAAGACAGGATCCCCGCGGGAAAAACTGTTTTTT; cdr3_aa: CASSKTGSPREKLFF
d_call: TRBD2; v_call: TRBV5-4; clone_size: -; j_call: TRBJ2-5; cdr3_nt: TGTGCCAGCGCCGCGGGGGGCCTGAAAGAGACCCAGTACTTC; cdr3_aa: CASAAGGLKETQYF
d_call: -; v_call: TRBV28; clone_size: -; j_call: TRBJ1-4; cdr3_nt: TGTGCCAGCAGTCCCAGAGGATCGGCTAATGAAAAACTGTTTTTT; cdr3_aa: CASSPRGSANEKLFF
d_call: -; v_call: TRBV7-2; clone_size: once; j_call: TRBJ1-3; cdr3_nt: TGTGCCAGCAGCTACCGACTCGGGGGAAACACCATATATTTT; cdr3_aa: CASSYRLGGNTIYF
d_call: -; v_call: TRBV7-3; clone_size: -; j_call: TRBJ2-1; cdr3_nt: TGTGCCAGCAGCTTTTCTGCCCCCGCGGGTGAGCAGTTCTTC; cdr3_aa: CASSFSAPAGEQFF
d_call: -; v_call: TRBV28; clone_size: few; j_call: TRBJ2-7; cdr3_nt: TGTGCCAGCAGTTGGCAGGGTTCCTACGAGCAGTACTTC; cdr3_aa: CASSWQGSYEQYF
d_call: TRBD2; v_call: TRBV4-3; clone_size: -; j_call: TRBJ2-1; cdr3_nt: TGCGCCAGCAGCCAAGAAGCACTAGCGGACTCCTACAATGAGCAGTTCTTC; cdr3_aa: CASSQEALADSYNEQFF
d_call: -; v_call: TRBV28; clone_size: -; j_call: TRBJ2-7; cdr3_nt: TGTGCCAGCAGTTTGTCCCCCGACAGGTTCTTCTCCTACGAGCAGTACTTC; cdr3_aa: CASSLSPDRFFSYEQYF
d_call: TRBD1; v_call: TRBV5-6; clone_size: once; j_call: TRBJ1-1; cdr3_nt: TGTGCCAGCAGCGCTGGGACAGCAAACACTGAAGCTTTCTTT; cdr3_aa: CASSAGTANTEAFF